The 8 T cell receptor beta chains presented below share a single source sample, sequenced in a study of cytomegalovirus exposure and HLA in healthy donors (dated by TCRdb to 2015 to 2018). Preparation of the library involved the immunoSEQ multiplex PCR assay. For the multiplex PCR, a mixture combining 60 forward primers for TCR Vbeta segments and 13 reverse primers for TCR Jbeta segments was used. TCRdb obtained this table from immuneACCESS and retained in-frame rearrangements with V and J assigned. These tables miss some clones; where compared with another copy, unresolved V genes account for less than half of the shortfall, and the remainder is unexplained. In all, the sample holds 55,000 to 70,000 clones, and just under 75% of those were seen once. The ten largest account for around 5% of the sample. Material: PBMCs. The receptors were sampled from a woman in her twenties or thirties in good health and CMV-seronegative.

This rearrangement joins TRBV6-6 to TRBJ1-2; TRBD1 aligns across 7 bases. Trimming at V came to 4 bases and at J to 4 bases, leaving 0 bases not matched to a gene. The CDR3 is 12 amino acids. CDR1 MNHNY and CDR2 SVGAGI come from the germline V gene (reference sequence). CDR3 sequence reads: CASSWDSYGYTF. The CDR3 coding sequence is TGTGCCAGCAGTTGGGACAGCTATGGCTACACCTTC.

This chain links TRBV28 with TRBJ2-4; the D gene is possibly TRBD2 (6 bases). The CDR3 length is 14 residues. From germline, CDR1 is MDHEN and CDR2 SYDVKM. V lost 2 bases, J lost 7 bases, and 12 bases lay in between. CDR3 in amino acids: CASSLAGIGNIQYF. The CDR3 coding sequence is TGTGCCAGCAGTTTAGCGGGGATCGGGAACATTCAGTACTTC.

V usage is TRBV5-4 and J usage is TRBJ1-1; D perhaps matches TRBD1 (6 bases). Germline V gene lookup returns CDR1 SGHNT and CDR2 YYREEE (reference sequence). CDR3 size: 15 residues. V lost 1 base, J lost 5 bases, and 15 bases lay in between. The CDR3 loop reads CASSLRVGGLTEAFF. The CDR3 coding sequence is TGTGCCAGCAGCTTGAGGGTAGGGGGATTGACTGAAGCTTTCTTT.

The chain has TRBV30 and TRBJ1-1, with 8 bases fitting TRBD1. V shed 1 base and J 2 bases; nucleotides not matched to a gene: 6. Per the germline V gene, CDR1 is GTSNPN and CDR2 is SVGIG (reference sequence). The CDR3 contains 15 residues. The CDR3 spells CAWSGKDRVNTEAFF. CDR3 DNA sequence: TGTGCCTGGAGTGGAAAGGACAGGGTTAACACTGAAGCTTTCTTT.

Of note for this clone: Relative to the germline gene, one junction end is altered; a read error may explain this. Other nucleotide sequences from this sample produce the same CDR3. The chain has TRBV14 and TRBJ2-7; 9 bases are shared with TRBD2. This CDR3 comprises 16 residues. Germline lookup yields CDR1 SGHDN and CDR2 FVKESK. The CDR3 loop is CASSQVGGRAGAEQYF. The CDR3 nucleotides read TGTGCCAGCAGCCAAGTAGGCGGGAGGGCCGGTGCCGAGCAGTACTTT.

This chain links TRBV4-1 with TRBJ2-1; 13 bases align to TRBD2. This CDR3 comprises 14 residues. J lost 4 bases, V lost 7 bases, and 1 base had no gene match. Germline V gene data show CDR1 as MGHRA and CDR2 as YSYEKL. CDR3 nucleotides: TGCGCCAGCACACTAGCGGGGGGGTACAATGAGCAGTTCTTC. Residues: CASTLAGGYNEQFF.

The V call is TRBV7-6, the J call TRBJ1-5; TRBD1 is a possible D gene (5 bases). V gave up 5 bases and J gave up 6 bases, with 17 bases separating them. CDR1 SGHVS and CDR2 FNYEAQ come from the germline V gene. This CDR3 contains 15 residues. For the CDR3, the DNA is TGTGCCAGCAGCCACGAACCAGGGCTCGGTCAGCCCCAGCATTTT. Its translation: CASSHEPGLGQPQHF.

The chain has TRBV11-2 and TRBJ1-1; 9 nucleotides agree with TRBD1. Germline CDR1 is SGHAT and CDR2 is FQNNGV. The CDR3 spans 15 residues. V was clipped by 3 bases and J by 4 bases; unmatched bases: 6. In DNA form, the CDR3 reads TGTGCCAGCAGCTTCGGGGGACAGGGAAGCACTGAAGCTTTCTTT. It yields the protein CASSFGGQGSTEAFF.